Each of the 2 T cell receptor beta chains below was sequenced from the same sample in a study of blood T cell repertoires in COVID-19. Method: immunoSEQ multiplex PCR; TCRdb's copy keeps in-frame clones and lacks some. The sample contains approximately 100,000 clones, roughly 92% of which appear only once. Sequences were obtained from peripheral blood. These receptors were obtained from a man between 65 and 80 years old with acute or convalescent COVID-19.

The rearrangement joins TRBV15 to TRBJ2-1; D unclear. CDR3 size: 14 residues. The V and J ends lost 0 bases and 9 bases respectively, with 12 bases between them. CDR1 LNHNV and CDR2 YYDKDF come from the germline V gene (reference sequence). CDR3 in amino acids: CATSRDLLRGEQFF. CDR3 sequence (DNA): TGTGCCACCAGCAGAGACTTACTGAGAGGTGAGCAGTTCTTC.

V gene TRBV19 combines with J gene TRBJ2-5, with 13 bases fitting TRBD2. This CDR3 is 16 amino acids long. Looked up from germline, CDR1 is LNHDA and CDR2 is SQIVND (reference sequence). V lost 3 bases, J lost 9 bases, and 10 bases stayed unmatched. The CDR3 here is CASSIFTSGRAKAQYF. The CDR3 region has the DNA TGTGCCAGTAGTATTTTCACTAGCGGGAGGGCCAAGGCCCAGTACTTC.